This T cell receptor beta chain comes out of a study of T cells in Graves' hyperthyroidism and ophthalmopathy. Authors of the study amplified TCR beta CDR3 regions from RNA transcripts. During a first-round RT-PCR of the TCR CDR3, the HTBI primer set was used. TCRdb independently ran MiXCR on the multiplex PCR reads; one entry per CDR3 protein. The table has about 360,000 distinct CDR3 sequences, about 13% seen once. Study conclusions and caveats: Using 13 V-J features, a model discriminated ophthalmopathy from stable hyperthyroidism.

The sample holds a few counts of this clonotype. What it binds is not known. The germline gene is not matched at one end of the junction; a read error may be the cause. Sequenced sample: blood. The sequence was collected from a man under 40 with Graves' hyperthyroidism that later progressed to Graves' ophthalmopathy.

The CDR3 DNA is TGTGCTAGCAGCTTGAGACACGATTCACCCCTCCACTTT. Translated: CASSLRHDSPLHF. The chain recombines TRBV7-7 with TRBJ1-6, with D unresolved. The germline V gene encodes CDR1 SSHAT and CDR2 FNYEAQ (reference sequence). The CDR3 sequence is 13 residues long.